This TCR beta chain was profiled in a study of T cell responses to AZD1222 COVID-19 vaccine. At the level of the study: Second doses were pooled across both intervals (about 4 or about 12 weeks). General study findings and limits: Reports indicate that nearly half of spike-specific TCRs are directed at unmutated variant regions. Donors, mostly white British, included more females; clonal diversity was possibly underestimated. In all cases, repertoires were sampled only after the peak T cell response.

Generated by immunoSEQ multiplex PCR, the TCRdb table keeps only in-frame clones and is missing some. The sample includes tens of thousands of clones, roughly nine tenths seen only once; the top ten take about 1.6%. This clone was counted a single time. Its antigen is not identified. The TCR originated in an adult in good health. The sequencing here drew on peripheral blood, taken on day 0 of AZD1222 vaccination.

The CDR3 DNA sequence: TGTGCCAGCACTTTTCGACCGGGCAGCTCCTACGAGCAGTACTTC. Protein product: CASTFRPGSSYEQYF. The chain employs TRBV27 and TRBJ2-7; the D is unclear. CDR3 length: 15 amino acids. Trimming removed 7 bases at V and 0 bases at J, with 16 bases between. CDR1 and CDR2 (germline): MNHEY, SMNVEV (reference sequence).